This TCR beta chain was obtained from a study of T cell repertoires in cytomegalovirus infection. Study-level background: Public signatures in TCR beta pointed to CMV infection and matching HLA type.

About this clonotype itself: The antigen is not known. The junction and the germline gene differ at one end; a read error may be behind it.

TCRdb re-called the reads through MiXCR, storing one row per CDR3 protein. This table holds about 320,000 distinct CDR3 sequences, 8% to 9.5% found once. Study results and caveats: The ex vivo response was dominated by HLA-C-restricted CMV-specific TCR beta clonotypes.

The CDR3 has 12 residues. Germline values: CDR1 LNHDA, CDR2 SQIVND (reference sequence). The TCR comes from a human donor in good health (CMV status not recorded). Some clones in this sample may be carry-over from other donors' samples. The sequenced material came from PBMCs. V gene TRBV19 combines with J gene TRBJ1-1; the D is unclear. CDR3: CASSIGNTGAFF. CDR3 nucleotides: TGTGCCAGTAGTATAGGGAACACTGGAGCTTTCTTT.